These 8 T cell receptor beta chains share one sample of origin, sequenced in a study of CD4 T cells in relation to SARS-CoV-2 and coronaviruses. The table came from immunoSEQ multiplex PCR; TCRdb's copy has only in-frame clones and leaves some out. The table lists about 19,000 clones, around 80% of them singletons. No cognate antigen is known for these TCRs. Unexposed donor CD4+ T cells date from about 2011-2018, before the COVID-19 pandemic. The cells were cultured for less than twelve days before CD4+ T cells were isolated. The sequenced sample consisted of CD4+ T cells from PBMCs, cultured in vitro. The receptors come from a human donor in good health.

This clone was recorded only once. This chain joins TRBV19 and TRBJ2-1; D might be TRBD2 (6 bases). The germline V and J ends were trimmed by 5 bases and 10 bases, with 18 bases remaining between them. This CDR3 region has 14 residues. Germline CDR1 LNHDA, CDR2 SQIVND (reference sequence). The CDR3 region is CASSPGTPIMEQFF. In nucleotides, the CDR3 is TGTGCCAGTAGTCCCGGGACTCCGATTATGGAGCAGTTCTTC.

In this sample, this clone turned up once. V gene TRBV18 combines with J gene TRBJ2-7; 14 bases are shared with TRBD2. Unmatched junction bases numbered 3, after V lost 3 bases and J lost 2 bases. Per the germline V gene, CDR1 is KGHSH and CDR2 is LQKENI. This CDR3 comprises 16 residues. The CDR3 loop reads CASSPGLAGEPYEQYF. The CDR3 bases are TGTGCCAGCTCACCGGGACTAGCGGGAGAACCCTACGAGCAGTACTTC.

This clone has a handful of counts. The rearrangement links TRBV6-5 to TRBJ1-2; the D gene is possibly TRBD1 (5 bases). The CDR3 is 14 amino acids. Trimming cost V 7 bases and J 0 bases, with 12 bases left between them. In germline, CDR1 is MNHEY, CDR2 SVGAGI. The CDR3 DNA is TGTGCCAGCACCCCACAGGTGGCTAACTATGGCTACACCTTC. Translating gives CASTPQVANYGYTF.

The table lists this clone with a few counts. The rearrangement uses TRBV9 and TRBJ1-1; tentative D call: TRBD1 (6 bases). The CDR3 has 15 residues. Germline CDR1 SGDLS, CDR2 YYNGEE. V was cut by 0 bases and J by 4 bases, with 13 bases left in between. The CDR3 DNA sequence: TGTGCCAGCAGCGTAGGTGAGGGAGGGGGCACTGAAGCTTTCTTT. Translating gives CASSVGEGGGTEAFF.

A few counts support this clone. This chain links TRBV13 with TRBJ2-2, with TRBD2 matching over 15 bases. Germline-derived CDR1 and CDR2 are PRHDT and FYEKMQ (reference sequence). V gave up 5 bases and J gave up 5 bases; unmatched junction bases: 3. The CDR3 spans 16 residues. The CDR3 bases are TGTGCCAGCAGCCCTGGGACTAGCGGGAGGACCGGGGAGCTGTTTTTT. It translates to CASSPGTSGRTGELFF.

The V gene is TRBV28, the J gene TRBJ1-1; 7 nucleotides line up with TRBD1. Germline-derived CDR1 and CDR2 are MDHEN and SYDVKM. The CDR3 is 15 amino acids. V lost 5 bases to trimming and J lost 0 bases; unmatched junction nucleotides: 6. CDR3 nucleotides: TGTGCCAGCAGTACGACAGGGTACATGAACACTGAAGCTTTCTTT. It is translated as CASSTTGYMNTEAFF.

V gene TRBV6-5 combines with J gene TRBJ2-7; 9 positions match TRBD1. The germline V gene has CDR1 MNHEY and CDR2 SVGAGI. This CDR3 contains 15 residues. Losses at the gene ends were 4 bases for V and 7 bases for J; bases not matched to a gene: 11. CDR3 bases: TGTGCCAGCAGTTTCACAGGGGGCCGAATGGGGGAGCAGTACTTC. Translated: CASSFTGGRMGEQYF.

The V call is TRBV19, the J call TRBJ2-5; no reliable D call. The germline V gene encodes CDR1 LNHDA and CDR2 SQIVND (reference sequence). Trimming pared 8 bases from V and 1 base from J, leaving 5 bases between. The CDR3 sequence is 11 residues long. CDR3 bases: TGTGCCAGTGGCTTCCAAGAGACCCAGTACTTC. Protein: CASGFQETQYF.